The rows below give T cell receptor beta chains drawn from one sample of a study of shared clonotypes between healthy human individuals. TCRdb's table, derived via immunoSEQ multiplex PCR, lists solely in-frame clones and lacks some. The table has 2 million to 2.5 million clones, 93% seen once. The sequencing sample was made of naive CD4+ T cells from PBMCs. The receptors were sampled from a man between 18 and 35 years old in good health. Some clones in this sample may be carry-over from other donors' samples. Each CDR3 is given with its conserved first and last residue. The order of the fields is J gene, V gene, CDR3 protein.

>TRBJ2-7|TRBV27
CASSFKGGNEQYF
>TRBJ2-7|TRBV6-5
CASSPTVGEQYF
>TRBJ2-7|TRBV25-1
CATRDRYEQYF
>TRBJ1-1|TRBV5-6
CASSPTSAQGHTEAFF
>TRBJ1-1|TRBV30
CAWRVRRNTEAFF
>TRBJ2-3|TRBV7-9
CASSGEERELTDTQYF
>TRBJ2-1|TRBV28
CASSLLGGQGEQFF
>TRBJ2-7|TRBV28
CASSRGPTKQYF
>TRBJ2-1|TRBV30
CAWKGTSGRGSYNEQFF
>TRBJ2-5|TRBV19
CASSIGGGQETQYF
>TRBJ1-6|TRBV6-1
CASSDQGQGWSPLHF
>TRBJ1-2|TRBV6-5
CASWTGLYGYTF
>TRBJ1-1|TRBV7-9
CASSLWGDNTEAFF
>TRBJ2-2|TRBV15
CATSILYGGTGELFF
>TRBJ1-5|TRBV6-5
CASSHRGKPQHF
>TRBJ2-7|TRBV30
CAWTGGPNHEQYF
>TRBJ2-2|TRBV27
CASSFGLEGLSTGELFF
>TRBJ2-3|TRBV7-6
CASSTGATDTQYF
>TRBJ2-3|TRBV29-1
CSVDPSGGSTDTQYF
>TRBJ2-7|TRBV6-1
CASSEEGNRPLEQYF
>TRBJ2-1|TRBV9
CASSVAPTHNEQFF
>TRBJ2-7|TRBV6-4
CANFSGRAGEQYF
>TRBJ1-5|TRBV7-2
CASSLEGFHQPQHF
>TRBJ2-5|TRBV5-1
CASSLDPETQYF
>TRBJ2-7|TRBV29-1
CSVATGYTEQYF
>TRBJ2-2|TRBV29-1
CSVEDLGAVTGELFF
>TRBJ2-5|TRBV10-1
CAAQRETQYF
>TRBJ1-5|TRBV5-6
CASSLGGRTNQPQHF
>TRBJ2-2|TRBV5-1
CASSLQGRNGELFF
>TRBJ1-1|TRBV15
CATSPRQRGESEAFF
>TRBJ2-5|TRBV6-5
CASSWAGSETQYF
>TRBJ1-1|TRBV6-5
CASSNIDFMNTEAFF
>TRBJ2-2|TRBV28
CASSRDRPNTGELFF
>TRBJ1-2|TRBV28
CATSSAGFYGYTF
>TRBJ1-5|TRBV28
CASSTGDNQPQHF
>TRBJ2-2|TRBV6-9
CASSPSGTGAGELFF
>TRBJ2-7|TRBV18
CASSPRRQGIDEQYF
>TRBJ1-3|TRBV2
CASRLTVPGNTIYF
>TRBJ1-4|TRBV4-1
CASSQLVSATNEKLFF
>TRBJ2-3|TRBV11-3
CASSYLVGGGPDTQYF
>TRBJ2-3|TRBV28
CASSRTSGSNTQYF
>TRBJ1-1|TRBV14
CASSQGLGRGAFF
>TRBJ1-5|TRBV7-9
CASSLGTRYSNQPQHF
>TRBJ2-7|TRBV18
CASSPQGAWEQYF
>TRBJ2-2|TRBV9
CASSVGKFVGELFF
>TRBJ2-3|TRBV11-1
CASSLELAGVTDTQYF
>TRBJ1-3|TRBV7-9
CASSLSPFGRRGNTIYF
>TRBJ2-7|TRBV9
CASSVAAGAPEQYF
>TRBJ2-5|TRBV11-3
CASSFSGTPQETQYF
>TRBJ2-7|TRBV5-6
CASSLDSGNYEQYF